Below are 28 T cell receptor beta chains sequenced from a single sample in a study of T cell responses to AZD1222 COVID-19 vaccine. The method was immunoSEQ multiplex PCR; TCRdb's version includes in-frame clones alone and lacks a portion of them. Here the sample spans roughly 93,000 clones, approximately 86% being singletons. Sequenced here: peripheral blood, sampled on day 0 of AZD1222 vaccination. These receptors were obtained from an adult in good health.

The chain carries TRBV6-5 and TRBJ1-4, with D tentatively TRBD1 (6 bases). The length of the CDR3 is 14 residues. The V gene lost 2 bases and the J gene lost 8 bases, with 12 bases spanning the gap. Germline CDR1 and CDR2: MNHEY and SVGAGI. CDR3 in amino acids: CASSYTGALEKLFF. The CDR3 DNA follows: TGTGCCAGCAGTTACACGGGGGCATTGGAAAAACTGTTTTTT.

V gene TRBV19 combines with J gene TRBJ2-7; possibly TRBD1 or TRBD2 for D (6 bases each). Looked up from germline, CDR1 is LNHDA and CDR2 is SQIVND (reference sequence). This CDR3 spans 14 amino acids. V lost 3 bases to trimming and J lost 1 base, with 10 bases between them. CDR3 coding DNA: TGTGCCAGTAGTATCGGGGGCGAGTCCTACGAGCAGTACTTC. It translates to CASSIGGESYEQYF.

This clone was seen a handful of times. This chain connects TRBV3-1 (or the pseudogene TRBV3-2) to TRBJ2-1, with TRBD1 matching over 10 bases. Germline values: CDR1 LGHDT, CDR2 YNNKEL (reference sequence). The CDR3 consists of 14 residues. V shed 2 bases and J 7 bases; nucleotides not matched to a gene: 2. The CDR3, as DNA: TGTGCCAGCAGCCAATGGGGACAGGGGAATGAGCAGTTCTTC. Protein product: CASSQWGQGNEQFF.

The chain carries TRBV6-5 and TRBJ2-1; a weak D match, TRBD2 (6 bases). The CDR3 consists of 12 residues. Deletions cut 8 bases from V and 6 bases from J, with 11 bases between. Looked up from germline, CDR1 is MNHEY and CDR2 is SVGAGI. The CDR3 loop is CASSGVGNEQFF. CDR3 in DNA: TGTGCCAGCTCGGGGGTTGGCAATGAGCAGTTCTTC.

This rearrangement joins TRBV5-1 to TRBJ2-1; unclear D gene. The ends were cut back, 5 bases at V and 5 bases at J, with 11 bases in the middle. Germline CDR1 SGHRS, CDR2 YFSETQ. CDR3 length: 13 residues. The CDR3 DNA reads TGCGCCAGCAGTTCATCCGCTCACAATGAGCAGTTCTTC. Translating it yields CASSSSAHNEQFF.

This chain connects TRBV5-1 to TRBJ2-3; TRBD1 agrees at 8 bases. The CDR3 extends over 15 amino acids. J lost 2 bases, V lost 4 bases, and 6 bases had no gene match. Germline lookup yields CDR1 SGHRS and CDR2 YFSETQ. CDR3 nucleotide sequence: TGCGCCAGCAGCACCTCACAGGGGGTCACAGATACGCAGTATTTT. Translating gives CASSTSQGVTDTQYF.

The V gene is TRBV3-1 (or the pseudogene TRBV3-2), the J gene TRBJ1-1; D call uncertain. Trimming took off 4 bases at V and 6 bases at J, with 9 bases between the two ends. Germline assignment: CDR1 LGHDT and CDR2 YNNKEL (reference sequence). This CDR3 has 12 amino acids. The CDR3 region has the DNA TGTGCCAGCAGCCGCCAGGAATCTGAAGCTTTCTTT. Residues: CASSRQESEAFF.

The genes are TRBV7-2 and TRBJ1-5; TRBD1 might be the D (5 bases). Germline values: CDR1 SGHTA, CDR2 FQGNSA. V was clipped by 1 base and J by 11 bases, with 21 bases between them. The CDR3 spans 16 residues. CDR3 bases: TGTGCCAGCAGCTTAGGGGCGAGACAGACCCCGACAGCCCAGCATTTT. Residues: CASSLGARQTPTAQHF. Based on the CDR3 plus reference TRBV7-2 and TRBJ1-5, the full variable domain is GAGVSQSPSNKVTEKGKDVELRCDPISGHTALYWYRQSLGQGLEFLIYFQGNSAPDKSGLPSDRFSAERTGGSVSTLTIQRTQQEDSAVYLCASSLGARQTPTAQHFGDGTRLSIL.

V usage is TRBV5-4 and J usage is TRBJ2-2; 12 bases line up with TRBD2. The V gene end was trimmed by 4 bases and the J gene end by 3 bases; junction bases not matched to a gene: 1. The CDR3 loop spans 15 amino acids. Germline V CDR1 and CDR2: SGHNT, YYREEE (reference sequence). This chain's CDR3 is CASSRLAGDTGELFF. In DNA, the CDR3 is TGTGCCAGCAGCCGACTAGCGGGGGACACCGGGGAGCTGTTTTTT.

The chain has TRBV30 and TRBJ2-7; D gene unclear. From germline, CDR1 is GTSNPN and CDR2 SVGIG (reference sequence). V lost 1 base to trimming and J lost 6 bases, with 7 bases between them. The CDR3 covers 11 residues. For the CDR3, the DNA is TGTGCCTGGAGTGGAGTTGCCGAGCAGTACTTC. This encodes CAWSGVAEQYF.

This chain uses TRBV27 with TRBJ2-5; 11 bases map to TRBD1. Unmatched junction bases numbered 2, after V lost 3 bases and J lost 5 bases. Germline V gene data show CDR1 as MNHEY and CDR2 as SMNVEV (reference sequence). CDR3 length equals 14 residues. The CDR3 coding sequence is TGTGCCAGCAGTTTCCGGGACAGGGGGGAGACCCAGTACTTC. Amino acid sequence: CASSFRDRGETQYF.

This rearrangement joins TRBV9 to TRBJ2-5, with D unclear. The CDR3 consists of 13 residues. Between the trimmed V and J ends, which lost 3 bases and 3 bases, there was a span of 9 bases. Germline CDR1 and CDR2: SGDLS and YYNGEE. CDR3 sequence: CASSGTLEETQYF. CDR3 DNA: TGTGCCAGCAGCGGGACCTTAGAAGAGACCCAGTACTTC.

Comments on this clone: Compared with germline, one end of the junction differs, possibly owing to a read error. V and J are TRBV7-9 and TRBJ2-4; 9 nucleotides line up with TRBD1. Germline V lookup: CDR1 SEHNR, CDR2 FQNEAQ (reference sequence). The CDR3 has 15 residues. CDR3 in amino acids: CASSQSGTGSGVKDF. CDR3 sequence (DNA): TGTGCCAGCAGCCAATCCGGGACAGGGAGTGGGGTTAAGGACTTC. The full variable domain, with the rest looked up from reference TRBV7-9 and TRBJ2-4, is DTGVSQNPRHKITKRGQNVTFRCDPISEHNRLYWYRQTLGQGPEFLTYFQNEAQLEKSRLLSDRFSAERPKGSFSTLEIQRTEQGDSAMYLCASSQSGTGSGVKDFGAGTRLSVL.

The V gene is TRBV7-2, the J gene TRBJ1-3; D uncertain. The CDR3 covers 17 residues. The V end was cut by 3 bases, the J end by 0 bases, with 15 bases between. Germline V CDR1 and CDR2: SGHTA, FQGNSA. CDR3 in amino acids: CASSLRTHLSSGNTIYF. The CDR3 DNA reads TGTGCCAGCAGCTTGAGGACCCATCTAAGCTCTGGAAACACCATATATTTT.

The CDR3 sequence: CASSEESVGVGQGYQPQHF. The CDR3 DNA reads TGTGCCAGCAGTGAAGAGAGTGTCGGTGTCGGACAGGGATATCAGCCCCAGCATTTT. The chain joins TRBV2 to TRBJ1-5, with 8 bases matching TRBD1. CDR1 is SNHLY and CDR2 is FYNNEI in the germline V gene. The CDR3 is made up of 19 amino acids. After removal of 1 base from V and 5 bases from J, the junction contained 16 bases not matched to a gene.

The CDR3 nucleotides read TGTGCCAGCAGCTTAGCGCCGGCTCCCCGGGGCGGGGAGCTGTTTTTT. As protein: CASSLAPAPRGGELFF. The chain combines TRBV7-2 with TRBJ2-2, with D perhaps TRBD2 (5 bases). V dropped 0 bases and J dropped 7 bases, with 15 bases sitting between them. Germline V gives CDR1 SGHTA, CDR2 FQGNSA. The CDR3 is made up of 16 amino acids.

This clone was detected only once. The chain uses TRBV18 and TRBJ1-5, with D unresolved. Deletions cut 0 bases from V and 3 bases from J, with 12 bases between. In germline, CDR1 is KGHSH, CDR2 LQKENI. This CDR3 region has 16 residues. CDR3 sequence (DNA): TGTGCCAGCTCACCACCCTTGGCGGAGATCAATCAGCCCCAGCATTTT. Translated, it gives CASSPPLAEINQPQHF.

V gene TRBV2 combines with J gene TRBJ2-5; TRBD2 might be the D (5 bases). Germline V CDR1 and CDR2: SNHLY, FYNNEI. The CDR3 runs to 12 residues. Trimming took off 4 bases at V and 4 bases at J, with 7 bases between the two ends. CDR3 sequence reads: CASSVGRETQYF. As DNA, the CDR3 is TGTGCCAGCAGTGTGGGGAGAGAGACCCAGTACTTC. The variable domain in full, with the rest retrieved from reference TRBV2 and TRBJ2-5, is EPEVTQTPSHQVTQMGQEVILRCVPISNHLYFYWYRQILGQKVEFLVSFYNNEISEKSEIFDDQFSVERPDGSNFTLKIRSTKLEDSAMYFCASSVGRETQYFGPGTRLLVL.

This rearrangement joins TRBV6-2 or TRBV6-3 to TRBJ2-7; D call uncertain. Per the germline V gene, CDR1 is MNHEY and CDR2 is SVGEGT. Between the trimmed V and J ends, which lost 5 bases and 6 bases, there was a span of 8 bases. This CDR3 is 11 amino acids long. Written as DNA, the CDR3 is TGTGCCAGCAGTGCCGGTCCCGAGCAGTACTTC. As protein: CASSAGPEQYF.

In DNA form, the CDR3 reads TGTGCCAGCAGTTGGGGCAATGAGCAGTTCTTC. Residues: CASSWGNEQFF. The chain uses TRBV28 and TRBJ2-1; D gene uncertain. The CDR3 consists of 11 residues. Trimming stripped 4 bases from V and 6 bases from J, with 4 bases between. The germline V gene encodes CDR1 MDHEN and CDR2 SYDVKM.

This rearrangement joins TRBV4-2 to TRBJ2-7; 8 bases match TRBD1. Trimming removed 1 base from V and 0 bases from J; junction bases left unmatched: 2. The V gene's germline CDR1 is LGHNA and CDR2 YNFKEQ. This CDR3 has 15 amino acids. The CDR3 nucleotides are TGTGCCAGCAGCCAAGTGGGACAGGCCTCCTACGAGCAGTACTTC. The encoded protein is CASSQVGQASYEQYF.

The DNA of the CDR3 is TGTGCCAGCAGTGCCAACAGAAACTCGGAGCAGTACTTC. This codes for CASSANRNSEQYF. The chain recombines TRBV2 with TRBJ2-7; D gene ambiguous. V dropped 4 bases and J dropped 7 bases, with 14 bases sitting between them. From germline, CDR1 is SNHLY and CDR2 FYNNEI. The CDR3 totals 13 residues.

The genes are TRBV7-8 and TRBJ2-1; no firm D call. The CDR3 contains 11 residues. Germline loops: CDR1 SGHVS, CDR2 FQNEAQ. Trimming removed 2 bases from V and 9 bases from J, with 5 bases in between. The CDR3 here is CASSLPGEQFF. CDR3 in DNA: TGTGCCAGCAGCTTACCAGGTGAGCAGTTCTTC. The complete variable domain, with remaining parts taken from reference TRBV7-8 and TRBJ2-1, reads GAGVSQSPRYKVAKRGQDVALRCDPISGHVSLFWYQQALGQGPEFLTYFQNEAQLDKSGLPSDRFFAERPEGSVSTLKIQRTQQEDSAVYLCASSLPGEQFFGPGTRLTVL.

The chain couples TRBV7-6 to TRBJ1-6, with TRBD1 identical over 10 bases. V lost 0 bases and J lost 8; bases outside the gene matches: 10. Germline CDR1 is SGHVS and CDR2 is FNYEAQ. The CDR3 is 18 amino acids. CDR3 in amino acids: CASSLAKFGTGADSPLHF. CDR3 bases: TGTGCCAGCAGCTTAGCGAAATTCGGGACAGGGGCCGATTCACCCCTCCACTTT.

This clone has a single count. This chain joins TRBV9 and TRBJ1-5; perhaps TRBD1 as D (6 bases). This CDR3 is built from 19 residues. Germline CDR1 is SGDLS and CDR2 is YYNGEE. V lost 0 bases and J lost 2, with 21 bases in between. The CDR3 is CASSVDRKVKQGGNQPQHF. CDR3 coding DNA: TGTGCCAGCAGCGTAGATCGAAAGGTGAAACAGGGAGGCAATCAGCCCCAGCATTTT.

The CDR3, as DNA: TGTGCCAGCAGCTTAGCGCACGGGGGCGGTATTGGCTACACCTTC. It yields the protein CASSLAHGGGIGYTF. V and J are TRBV7-9 and TRBJ1-2; perhaps TRBD1 as D (6 bases). The CDR3 totals 15 residues. Germline lookup yields CDR1 SEHNR and CDR2 FQNEAQ (reference sequence). V was clipped by 0 bases and J by 7 bases, with 15 bases between them.

The V and J genes are TRBV11-2 and TRBJ1-6; 9 nucleotides agree with TRBD1. V shed 5 bases, J shed 0 bases, and the junction held 11 bases outside the gene matches. Germline CDR1 and CDR2: SGHAT and FQNNGV. The CDR3 is 19 residues long. The CDR3 DNA reads as TGTGCCAGCAGCCGGGGGACAGGGACACCAAGCTCCTATAATTCACCCCTCCACTTT. Translating it yields CASSRGTGTPSSYNSPLHF.

The chain uses TRBV5-8 and TRBJ2-3, with D uncertain. This CDR3 contains 16 residues. In germline, CDR1 is SGHTS, CDR2 YDEGEE. V dropped 0 bases and J dropped 2 bases, with 13 bases sitting between them. The CDR3 sequence: CASSLGVQLPTDTQYF. CDR3 nucleotide sequence: TGTGCCAGCAGCTTGGGTGTTCAGCTCCCCACAGATACGCAGTATTTT. Combining the CDR3 with reference TRBV5-8 and TRBJ2-3 gives the whole variable domain EAGVTQSPTHLIKTRGQQATLRCSPISGHTSVYWYQQALGLGLQFLLWYDEGEERNRGNFPPRFSGRQFPNYSSELNVNALELEDSALYLCASSLGVQLPTDTQYFGPGTRLTVL.